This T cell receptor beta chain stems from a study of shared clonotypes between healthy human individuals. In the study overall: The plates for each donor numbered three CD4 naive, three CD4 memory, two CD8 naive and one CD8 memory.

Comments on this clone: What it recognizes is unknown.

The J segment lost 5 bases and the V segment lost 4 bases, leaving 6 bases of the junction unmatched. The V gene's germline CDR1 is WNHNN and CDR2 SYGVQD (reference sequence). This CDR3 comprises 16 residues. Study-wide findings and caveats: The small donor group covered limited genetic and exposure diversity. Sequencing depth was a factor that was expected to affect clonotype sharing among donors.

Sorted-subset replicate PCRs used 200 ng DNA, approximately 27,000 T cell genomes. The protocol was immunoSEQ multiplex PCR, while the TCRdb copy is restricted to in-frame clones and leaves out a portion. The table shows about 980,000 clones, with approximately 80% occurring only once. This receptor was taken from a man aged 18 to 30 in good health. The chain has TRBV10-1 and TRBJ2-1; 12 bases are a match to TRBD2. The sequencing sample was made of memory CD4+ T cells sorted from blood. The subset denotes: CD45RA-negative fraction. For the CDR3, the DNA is TGCGCCAGCAGTGTGACTAGCGGGGGACTACACAATGAGCAGTTCTTC. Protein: CASSVTSGGLHNEQFF.